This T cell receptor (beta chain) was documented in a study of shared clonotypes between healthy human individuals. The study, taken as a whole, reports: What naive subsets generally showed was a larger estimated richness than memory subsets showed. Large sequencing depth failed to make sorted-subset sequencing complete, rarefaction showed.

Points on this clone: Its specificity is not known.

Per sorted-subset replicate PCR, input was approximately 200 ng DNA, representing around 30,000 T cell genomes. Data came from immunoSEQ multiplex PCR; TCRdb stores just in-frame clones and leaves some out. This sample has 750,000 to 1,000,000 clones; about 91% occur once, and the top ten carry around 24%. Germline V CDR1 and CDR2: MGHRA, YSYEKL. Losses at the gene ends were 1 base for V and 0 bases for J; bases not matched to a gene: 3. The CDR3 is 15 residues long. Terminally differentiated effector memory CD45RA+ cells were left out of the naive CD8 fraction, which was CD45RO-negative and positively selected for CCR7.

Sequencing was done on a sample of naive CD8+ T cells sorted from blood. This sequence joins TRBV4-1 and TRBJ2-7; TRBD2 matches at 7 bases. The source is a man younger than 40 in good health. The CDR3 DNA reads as TGCGCCAGCAGCCAAGGAGCGGGGACCTCCTACGAGCAGTACTTC. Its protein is CASSQGAGTSYEQYF.